These 2 T cell receptor beta chains originate from one sample sequenced in a study of spatial heterogeneity in lung cancer. From the 5' RACE reads, TCRdb called clonotypes with MiXCR, one entry per CDR3 protein. The sample lists fewer than 12,000 distinct CDR3 sequences; 10% to 15% were seen once. Regarding time point: sample taken at primary tumor resection. Their cognate antigens are unknown. Study-wide points: The study found that expanded intratumoral alpha and beta TCR counts tracked tumor mutation counts.

The sequences come from lung tumor tissue, collected at surgery. These receptors were obtained from a male donor with early-stage non-small cell lung cancer.

V usage is TRBV20-1 and J usage is TRBJ2-3, with a possible D match to TRBD1 (6 bases). The germline CDR1 and CDR2 sequences are DFQATT and SNEGSKA (reference sequence). V was cut by 2 bases and J by 3 bases, with 6 bases left in between. This CDR3 contains 12 residues. The CDR3 DNA is TGCAGTGCTAGAAGGGGGACAGATACGCAGTATTTT. Translated, it gives CSARRGTDTQYF.

This clonotype was seen only a few times. V gene TRBV7-2 combines with J gene TRBJ2-7; D is uncertain. This CDR3 is 15 amino acids long. V was clipped by 1 base and J by 0 bases, with 10 bases between them. Germline assignment: CDR1 SGHTA and CDR2 FQGNSA. As DNA, the CDR3 is TGTGCCAGCAGCTTAGATATCCGGTTCTCCTACGAGCAGTACTTC. Protein: CASSLDIRFSYEQYF.